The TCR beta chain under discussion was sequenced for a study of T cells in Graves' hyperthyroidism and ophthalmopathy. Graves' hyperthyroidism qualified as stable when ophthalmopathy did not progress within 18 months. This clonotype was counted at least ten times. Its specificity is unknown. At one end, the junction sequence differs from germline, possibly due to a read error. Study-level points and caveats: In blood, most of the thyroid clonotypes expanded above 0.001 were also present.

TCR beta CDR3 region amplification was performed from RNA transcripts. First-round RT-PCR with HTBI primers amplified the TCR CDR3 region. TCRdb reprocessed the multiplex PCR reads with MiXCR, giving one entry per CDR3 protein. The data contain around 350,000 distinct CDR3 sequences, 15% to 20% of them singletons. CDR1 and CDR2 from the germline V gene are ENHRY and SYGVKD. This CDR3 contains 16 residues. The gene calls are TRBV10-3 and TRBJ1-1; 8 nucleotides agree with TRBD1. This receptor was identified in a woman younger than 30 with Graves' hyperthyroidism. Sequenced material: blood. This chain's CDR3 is CAISNYGQGMNTEAFF. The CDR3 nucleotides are TGTGCCATCAGTAACTACGGACAGGGCATGAACACTGAGGCTTTCTTT.